The source of this TCR beta chain is a study of T cell responses to AZD1222 COVID-19 vaccine. For the study at large: Whether given at about 4 or about 12 weeks, second doses were pooled.

General study points: Spike-specific TCR depth and breadth grew after two AZD1222 doses. Just five to seven people given AZD1222 tested seropositive at baseline. No repertoire was sampled before or during the peak T cell response, only after it.

With respect to this clone: The antigen is undetermined.

Profiled with immunoSEQ multiplex PCR; TCRdb holds only in-frame clones, not every one. The sample has around 70,000 clones; over 60% are singletons. The CDR3 runs to 14 residues. The V and J ends lost 5 bases and 3 bases respectively, with 13 bases between them. Germline-derived CDR1 and CDR2 are SGHTA and FQGNSA. The source material was peripheral blood, sampled on day 0 of AZD1222 vaccination. The clonotype was recovered from an adult in good health. This chain links TRBV7-2 with TRBJ1-1; D is undetermined. The CDR3 spells CASSAQFGDTEAFF. CDR3 DNA sequence: TGTGCCAGCAGCGCCCAATTCGGGGACACTGAAGCTTTCTTT.